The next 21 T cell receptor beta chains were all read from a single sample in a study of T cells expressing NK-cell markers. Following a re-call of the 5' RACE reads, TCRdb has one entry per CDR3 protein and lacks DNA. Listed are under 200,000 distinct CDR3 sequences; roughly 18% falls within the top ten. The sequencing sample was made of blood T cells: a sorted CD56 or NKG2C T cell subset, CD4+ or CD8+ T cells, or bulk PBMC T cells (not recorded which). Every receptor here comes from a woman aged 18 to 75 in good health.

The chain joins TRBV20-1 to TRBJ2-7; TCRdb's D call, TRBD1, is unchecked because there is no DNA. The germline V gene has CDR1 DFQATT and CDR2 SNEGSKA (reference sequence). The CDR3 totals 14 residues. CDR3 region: CSAVPPLDIGEQYF.

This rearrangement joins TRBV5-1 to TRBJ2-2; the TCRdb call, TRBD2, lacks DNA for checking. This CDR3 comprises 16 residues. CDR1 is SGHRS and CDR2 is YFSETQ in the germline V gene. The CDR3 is CATYPRVGAHTGELFF.

Here the CDR3 reads CSVNGGGDEQFF. The J gene is TRBJ2-1, the V gene TRBV29-1; TCRdb's D call of TRBD1 is untestable without DNA. This CDR3 has 12 residues. Germline V gene sequence: CDR1 SQVTM, CDR2 ANQGSEA.

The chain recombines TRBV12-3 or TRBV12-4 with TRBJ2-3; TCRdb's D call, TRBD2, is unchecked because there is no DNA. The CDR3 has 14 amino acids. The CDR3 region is CASSTRREGDTQYF.

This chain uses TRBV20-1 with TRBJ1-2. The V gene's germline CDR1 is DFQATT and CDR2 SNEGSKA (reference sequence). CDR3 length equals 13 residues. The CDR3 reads CSARAGPDLGYTF.

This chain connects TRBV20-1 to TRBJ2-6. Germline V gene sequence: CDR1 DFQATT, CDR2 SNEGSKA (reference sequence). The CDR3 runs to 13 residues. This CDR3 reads CSASLPGANVLTF.

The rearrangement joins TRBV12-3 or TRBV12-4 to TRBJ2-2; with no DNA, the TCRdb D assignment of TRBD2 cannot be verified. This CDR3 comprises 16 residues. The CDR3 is CASSLAGTSGTGELFF.

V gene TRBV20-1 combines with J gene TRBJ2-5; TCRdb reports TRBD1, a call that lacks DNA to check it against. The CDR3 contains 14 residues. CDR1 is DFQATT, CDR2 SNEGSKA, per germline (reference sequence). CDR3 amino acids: CSATDFGRGETQYF.

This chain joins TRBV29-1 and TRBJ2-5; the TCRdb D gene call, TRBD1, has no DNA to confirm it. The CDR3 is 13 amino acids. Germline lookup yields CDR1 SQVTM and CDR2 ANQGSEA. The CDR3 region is CSSSLGAKETQYF.

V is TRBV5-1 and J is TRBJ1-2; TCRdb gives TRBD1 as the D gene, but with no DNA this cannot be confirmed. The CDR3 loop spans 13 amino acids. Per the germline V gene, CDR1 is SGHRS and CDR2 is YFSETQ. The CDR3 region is CASTPGANYGYTF.

CDR3 region: CSFRGGAYGYTF. The rearrangement uses TRBV29-1 and TRBJ1-2; TCRdb indicates TRBD1, and absent DNA this call remains unverified. The CDR3 covers 12 residues. The germline V gene has CDR1 SQVTM and CDR2 ANQGSEA.

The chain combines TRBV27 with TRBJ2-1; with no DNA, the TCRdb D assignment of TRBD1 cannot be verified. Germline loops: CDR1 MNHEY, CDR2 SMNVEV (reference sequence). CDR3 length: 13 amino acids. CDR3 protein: CASTTDVYNEQFF.

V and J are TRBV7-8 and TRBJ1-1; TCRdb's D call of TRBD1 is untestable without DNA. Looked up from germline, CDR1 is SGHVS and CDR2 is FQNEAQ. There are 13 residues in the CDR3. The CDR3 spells CASSSASGAEAFF.

CDR3 protein: CASSAVHGEKLFF. The chain carries TRBV5-1 and TRBJ1-4. Germline V gene sequence: CDR1 SGHRS, CDR2 YFSETQ. There are 13 residues in the CDR3.

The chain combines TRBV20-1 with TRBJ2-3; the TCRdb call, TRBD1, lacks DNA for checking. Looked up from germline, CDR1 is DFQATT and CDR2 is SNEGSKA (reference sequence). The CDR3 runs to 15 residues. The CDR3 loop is CSARDFRGATDTQYF.

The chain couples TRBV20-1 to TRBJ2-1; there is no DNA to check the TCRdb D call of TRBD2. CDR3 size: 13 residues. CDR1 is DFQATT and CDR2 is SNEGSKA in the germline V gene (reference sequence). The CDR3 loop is CSAGTPTYNEQFF.

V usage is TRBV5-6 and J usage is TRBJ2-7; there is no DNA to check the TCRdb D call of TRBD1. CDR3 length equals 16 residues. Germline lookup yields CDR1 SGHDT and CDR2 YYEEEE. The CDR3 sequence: CASSLAKTGAVYEQYF.

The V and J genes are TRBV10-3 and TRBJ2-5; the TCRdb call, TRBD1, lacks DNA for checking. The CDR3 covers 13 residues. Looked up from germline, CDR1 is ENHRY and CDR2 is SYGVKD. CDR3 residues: CAISQGLRETQYF.

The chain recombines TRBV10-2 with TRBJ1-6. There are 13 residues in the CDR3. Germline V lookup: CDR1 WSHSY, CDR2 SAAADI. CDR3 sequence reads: CASSDGGVSPLHF.

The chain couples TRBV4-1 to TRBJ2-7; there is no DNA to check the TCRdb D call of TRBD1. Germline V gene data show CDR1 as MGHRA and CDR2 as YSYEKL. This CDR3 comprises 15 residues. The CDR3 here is CASSQEGGQIYEQYF.

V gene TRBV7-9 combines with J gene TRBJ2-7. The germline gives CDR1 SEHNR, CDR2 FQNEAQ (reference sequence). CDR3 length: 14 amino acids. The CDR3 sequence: CASSLRGTSYEQYF.